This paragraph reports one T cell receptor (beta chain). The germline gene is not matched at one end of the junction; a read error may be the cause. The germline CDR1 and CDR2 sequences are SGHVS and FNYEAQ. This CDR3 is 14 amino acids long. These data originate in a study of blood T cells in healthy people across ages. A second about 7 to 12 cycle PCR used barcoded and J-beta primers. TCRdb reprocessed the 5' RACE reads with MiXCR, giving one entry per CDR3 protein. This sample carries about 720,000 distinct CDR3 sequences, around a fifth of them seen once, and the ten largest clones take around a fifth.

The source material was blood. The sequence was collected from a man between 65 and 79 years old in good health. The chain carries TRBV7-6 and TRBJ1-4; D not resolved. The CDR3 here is CACSQGRSSEKLFF. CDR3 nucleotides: TGTGCCTGCAGCCAAGGCAGGAGTAGTGAAAAACTGTTTTTT.